The clone carrying this TCR beta chain was seen only a few times. Its target is unknown. Constant-region reverse primers amplified full-length variable regions, followed by semi-nested Nested Universal Primer A PCR. A single record per CDR3 protein comes from TCRdb applying MiXCR to the 5' RACE reads. The sample shows roughly 8,600 distinct CDR3 sequences, about 47% of them seen only once. Study observations and caveats: The TCR gene usage of tumor memory CD4+ T cells clustered together with blood and lymph node memory CD4+ cells and with lymph node naive CD4+ cells. Greatest tumor Treg TCR overlap was with tumor naive CD4+ cells.

The length of the CDR3 is 13 residues. The germline V gene has CDR1 DFQATT and CDR2 SNEGSKA (reference sequence). Memory CD4+ T cells were sorted as CD4+CD45RO+CD25- cells. The chain employs TRBV20-1 and TRBJ1-1; tentative D call: TRBD1 (6 bases). The TCR originated in a female donor with breast cancer. The specimen sequenced was memory CD4+ T cells sorted from a lymph node. The subset denotes: memory CD4+ T cells, CD4+CD45RO+CD25-. The CDR3 nucleotides read TGCAGCTCGGTAATACAGGGGAACACTGAAGCTTTCTTT. Translated, it gives CSSVIQGNTEAFF.